A single T cell receptor beta chain is shown here with its context. The source of the sample is a study of T cell changes during pregnancy in multiple sclerosis. Germline CDR1 MRHNA, CDR2 SNTAGT. Trimming took 8 bases from V and 2 from J; bases not matched to a gene: 7. The CDR3 is made up of 15 amino acids. The table came from immunoSEQ multiplex PCR; TCRdb's copy has only in-frame clones and leaves some out. Here the sample spans roughly 14,000 clones, about 80% being singletons. This chain links TRBV6-4 with TRBJ2-2; TRBD2 matches at 8 bases. This TCR derives from a female donor in good health, enrolled as a control in a pregnancy study. Sequenced material: CD8+ T cells from peripheral blood mononuclear cells, taken after pregnancy. CDR3 coding DNA: TGTGCCAGCGCCGAAGTAGCGGGAAACACCGGGGAGCTGTTTTTT. This codes for CASAEVAGNTGELFF.